The rows below give T cell receptor beta chains drawn from one sample of a study of blood T cell repertoires in COVID-19. The protocol was immunoSEQ multiplex PCR, while the TCRdb copy is restricted to in-frame clones and leaves out a portion. The top ten hold roughly 2% of the sample, which has about 270,000 clones, roughly 93% seen once. Specimen: PBMCs or T cells enriched from blood (not recorded which). The receptor set was obtained from a middle-aged woman with acute COVID-19. Each CDR3 is given with its conserved first and last residue. Fields, in order: J gene, V gene, clone size, D gene, CDR3 DNA, CDR3 protein. The D gene is left open where the match is weak. For some rows the clone size is stated as once, few or many, or as a class when expanded; others skip it.

j_gene: TRBJ2-3
v_gene: TRBV7-2
abundance: .
d_gene: .
CDR3nt: TGTGCCAGCAGCCAGCGGCGGAGGGGTGCAGATACGCAGTATTTT
CDR3aa: CASSQRRRGADTQYF

j_gene: TRBJ1-2
v_gene: TRBV5-1
abundance: .
d_gene: .
CDR3nt: TGCGCCAGCAGCTTCTCGGGGGATTATGGCTACACCTTC
CDR3aa: CASSFSGDYGYTF

j_gene: TRBJ2-1
v_gene: TRBV11-3
abundance: .
d_gene: TRBD2
CDR3nt: TGTGCCAGCAGCCCGGGACTAGCGGCTGCCTACAATGAGCAGTTCTTC
CDR3aa: CASSPGLAAAYNEQFF

j_gene: TRBJ2-3
v_gene: TRBV6-5
abundance: .
d_gene: .
CDR3nt: TGTGCCAGCAGCTCAAGGGGGGGCCCTACAGATACGCAGTATTTT
CDR3aa: CASSSRGGPTDTQYF

j_gene: TRBJ2-2
v_gene: TRBV4-3
abundance: .
d_gene: .
CDR3nt: TGCGCCAGCAGCCAAGACGTGAACACCGGGGAGCTGTTTTTT
CDR3aa: CASSQDVNTGELFF

j_gene: TRBJ2-5
v_gene: TRBV19
abundance: .
d_gene: TRBD1
CDR3nt: TGTGCCAGTAGTACGCGACAGGACAGGCGAGAGACCCAGTACTTC
CDR3aa: CASSTRQDRRETQYF

j_gene: TRBJ2-5
v_gene: TRBV3-1/TRBV3-2
abundance: .
d_gene: TRBD2
CDR3nt: TGTGCCAGCAGCCAGTGGCGGGGGGCCTGGGAGACCCAGTACTTC
CDR3aa: CASSQWRGAWETQYF

j_gene: TRBJ2-1
v_gene: TRBV18
abundance: .
d_gene: .
CDR3nt: TGTGCCAGCTCACTTAATGTCAATGAGCAGTTCTTC
CDR3aa: CASSLNVNEQFF

j_gene: TRBJ1-2
v_gene: TRBV28
abundance: .
d_gene: .
CDR3nt: TGTGCCAGCAGTTTGGGGGGGGTGTCCTATGGCTACACCTTC
CDR3aa: CASSLGGVSYGYTF

j_gene: TRBJ2-7
v_gene: TRBV27
abundance: .
d_gene: .
CDR3nt: TGTGCCAGCAGCCATAGAGGAGAGGGCTACGAGCAGTACTTC
CDR3aa: CASSHRGEGYEQYF

j_gene: TRBJ2-1
v_gene: TRBV6-2/TRBV6-3
abundance: .
d_gene: .
CDR3nt: TGTGCCAGCAGTTCCCTCAATGAGCAGTTCTTC
CDR3aa: CASSSLNEQFF

j_gene: TRBJ1-2
v_gene: TRBV6-9
abundance: .
d_gene: .
CDR3nt: TGTGCCAGCAGTTACGAGGAAATAATAAACTATGGCTACACCTTC
CDR3aa: CASSYEEIINYGYTF

j_gene: TRBJ1-1
v_gene: TRBV11-3
abundance: .
d_gene: TRBD1
CDR3nt: TGTGCCAGCAGCGTCCGACAGGGGGGTACCACTGAAGCTTTCTTT
CDR3aa: CASSVRQGGTTEAFF

j_gene: TRBJ2-1
v_gene: TRBV5-6
abundance: .
d_gene: TRBD2
CDR3nt: TGTGCCAGCAGCTCCGGGACTAGCGGGAGGAAGTCCTACAATGAGCAGTTCTTC
CDR3aa: CASSSGTSGRKSYNEQFF

j_gene: TRBJ1-1
v_gene: TRBV6-5
abundance: once
d_gene: .
CDR3nt: TGTGCCAGCAGCGCACAGGGCCGGGGCACTGAAGCTTTCTTT
CDR3aa: CASSAQGRGTEAFF

j_gene: TRBJ2-1
v_gene: TRBV27
abundance: .
d_gene: TRBD2
CDR3nt: TGTGCCAGCAGTTTAAGGGGTAGCGGGGGGGCGGTCAACAATGAGCAGTTCTTC
CDR3aa: CASSLRGSGGAVNNEQFF

j_gene: TRBJ1-2
v_gene: TRBV15
abundance: once
d_gene: TRBD1
CDR3nt: TGTGCCACCAGCAGAGAACAGGGGCCGCGGAGTTATGGCTACACCTTC
CDR3aa: CATSREQGPRSYGYTF

j_gene: TRBJ2-1
v_gene: TRBV3-1/TRBV3-2
abundance: .
d_gene: TRBD2
CDR3nt: TGTGCCAGCAGCCAAGTTTCACTAGCGGGGGATGAGCAGTTCTTC
CDR3aa: CASSQVSLAGDEQFF

j_gene: TRBJ2-7
v_gene: TRBV3-1/TRBV3-2
abundance: .
d_gene: TRBD1
CDR3nt: TGTGCCAGCAGCCAGAGGGGACAGACCTACGAGCAGTACTTC
CDR3aa: CASSQRGQTYEQYF

j_gene: TRBJ2-3
v_gene: TRBV7-2
abundance: .
d_gene: TRBD2
CDR3nt: TGTGCCAGCAGCTTAGTGGGGGCGGGGGGCATCACAGATACGCAGTATTTT
CDR3aa: CASSLVGAGGITDTQYF

j_gene: TRBJ1-1
v_gene: TRBV10-3
abundance: .
d_gene: .
CDR3nt: TGTGCCATCAGTGACTTGCGAGTCAGGGAGAACACTGAAGCTTTCTTT
CDR3aa: CAISDLRVRENTEAFF

j_gene: TRBJ2-4
v_gene: TRBV27
abundance: .
d_gene: .
CDR3nt: TGTGCCAGCAGGTCCATAGGGACACCAGGACTAGCCAAAAACATTCAGTACTTC
CDR3aa: CASRSIGTPGLAKNIQYF

j_gene: TRBJ2-7
v_gene: TRBV18
abundance: .
d_gene: .
CDR3nt: TGTGCCAGCTCACCAATTTTACGGGAGTACTACGAGCAGTACTTC
CDR3aa: CASSPILREYYEQYF

j_gene: TRBJ1-1
v_gene: TRBV7-3
abundance: .
d_gene: .
CDR3nt: TGTGCCAGCAGCTTACAGGAGAACACTGAAGCTTTCTTT
CDR3aa: CASSLQENTEAFF

j_gene: TRBJ1-1
v_gene: TRBV20-1
abundance: .
d_gene: .
CDR3nt: TGCAGTGCTAGAGGCCCAGATGAAGCTTTCTTT
CDR3aa: CSARGPDEAFF

j_gene: TRBJ2-5
v_gene: TRBV3-1/TRBV3-2
abundance: .
d_gene: TRBD1
CDR3nt: TGTGCCAGCAGCCAAGAAGGGACAGGGGGCGGGAAGACCCAGTACTTC
CDR3aa: CASSQEGTGGGKTQYF

j_gene: TRBJ2-7
v_gene: TRBV3-1/TRBV3-2
abundance: .
d_gene: TRBD2
CDR3nt: TGTGCCAGCAGCCCGGGACTAGCGGGAGGGACGATTTCCTACGAGCAGTACTTC
CDR3aa: CASSPGLAGGTISYEQYF

j_gene: TRBJ1-1
v_gene: TRBV2
abundance: .
d_gene: .
CDR3nt: TGTGCCAGCAACAAGGGGCGGAACACTGAAGCTTTCTTT
CDR3aa: CASNKGRNTEAFF

j_gene: TRBJ1-1
v_gene: TRBV19
abundance: .
d_gene: TRBD1
CDR3nt: TGTGCCAGTACCCCTTTGGACAGGGGGCCTACTGAAGCTTTCTTT
CDR3aa: CASTPLDRGPTEAFF

j_gene: TRBJ2-5
v_gene: TRBV29-1
abundance: .
d_gene: .
CDR3nt: TGCAGCGCTGAGGGGGGGGACCAGTACTTC
CDR3aa: CSAEGGDQYF

j_gene: TRBJ2-7
v_gene: TRBV21-1
abundance: .
d_gene: .
CDR3nt: TGTGCCAGCAGCCTCCGTGGTGACCGGACACTCTACGAGCAGTACTTC
CDR3aa: CASSLRGDRTLYEQYF

j_gene: TRBJ2-4
v_gene: TRBV4-2
abundance: .
d_gene: TRBD1
CDR3nt: TGTGCCAGTAAGCGGGGACAGGGTTTGGGGGACATTCAGTACTTC
CDR3aa: CASKRGQGLGDIQYF

j_gene: TRBJ1-1
v_gene: TRBV2
abundance: .
d_gene: TRBD1
CDR3nt: TGTGCCAGCAGCAGACAGGGGGGAAACTTGAACACTGAAGCTTTCTTT
CDR3aa: CASSRQGGNLNTEAFF

j_gene: TRBJ2-7
v_gene: TRBV15
abundance: .
d_gene: TRBD2
CDR3nt: TGTGCCACCAGCAGGCCCCAGACTAGCGGTCCCTACGAGCAGTACTTC
CDR3aa: CATSRPQTSGPYEQYF

j_gene: TRBJ2-7
v_gene: TRBV24-1
abundance: .
d_gene: .
CDR3nt: TGTGCCACCGTGGCGGGCGAGCAGTACTTC
CDR3aa: CATVAGEQYF

j_gene: TRBJ1-1
v_gene: TRBV28
abundance: .
d_gene: .
CDR3nt: TGTGCCAGCAGTTCAGGGGCCCGCGGGAACACTGAAGCTTTCTTT
CDR3aa: CASSSGARGNTEAFF

j_gene: TRBJ1-5
v_gene: TRBV29-1
abundance: .
d_gene: .
CDR3nt: TGCAGCGACGGGAATCCGGTAAATCAGCCCCAGCATTTT
CDR3aa: CSDGNPVNQPQHF

j_gene: TRBJ2-7
v_gene: TRBV28
abundance: .
d_gene: TRBD2
CDR3nt: TGTGCCAGCCACCCTAGCGGGAGGAGTTACGAGCAGTACTTC
CDR3aa: CASHPSGRSYEQYF

j_gene: TRBJ1-5
v_gene: TRBV15
abundance: .
d_gene: .
CDR3nt: TGTGCCACCAGCAGGGACACCCGGTATCAGCCCCAGCATTTT
CDR3aa: CATSRDTRYQPQHF

j_gene: TRBJ1-5
v_gene: TRBV18
abundance: .
d_gene: .
CDR3nt: TGTGCCAGCTCACCACTTAACCGGGGCAATCAGCCCCAGCATTTT
CDR3aa: CASSPLNRGNQPQHF

j_gene: TRBJ1-1
v_gene: TRBV21-1
abundance: .
d_gene: .
CDR3nt: TGTGCCAGCACGGACAGGATGAACACTGAAGCTTTCTTT
CDR3aa: CASTDRMNTEAFF

j_gene: TRBJ1-2
v_gene: TRBV19
abundance: .
d_gene: TRBD1
CDR3nt: TGTGCCAGTAGCCCGACAGGGGAAAGGGGCTATGGCTACACCTTC
CDR3aa: CASSPTGERGYGYTF

j_gene: TRBJ1-1
v_gene: TRBV27
abundance: few
d_gene: TRBD1
CDR3nt: TGTGCCAGCAGTCCCTGGGACAGGGTTGCGACTGAAGCTTTCTTT
CDR3aa: CASSPWDRVATEAFF

j_gene: TRBJ1-5
v_gene: TRBV18
abundance: few
d_gene: .
CDR3nt: TGTGCCAGCTCACCTTATAGCAATCAGCCCCAGCATTTT
CDR3aa: CASSPYSNQPQHF

j_gene: TRBJ2-7
v_gene: TRBV7-3
abundance: .
d_gene: .
CDR3nt: TGTGCCAGCAGCTCGACTCCGGCCTACGAGCAGTACTTC
CDR3aa: CASSSTPAYEQYF

j_gene: TRBJ2-5
v_gene: TRBV19
abundance: .
d_gene: .
CDR3nt: TGTGCCAGTAGTAAGGTGTTAGCGAAGACCCAGTACTTC
CDR3aa: CASSKVLAKTQYF